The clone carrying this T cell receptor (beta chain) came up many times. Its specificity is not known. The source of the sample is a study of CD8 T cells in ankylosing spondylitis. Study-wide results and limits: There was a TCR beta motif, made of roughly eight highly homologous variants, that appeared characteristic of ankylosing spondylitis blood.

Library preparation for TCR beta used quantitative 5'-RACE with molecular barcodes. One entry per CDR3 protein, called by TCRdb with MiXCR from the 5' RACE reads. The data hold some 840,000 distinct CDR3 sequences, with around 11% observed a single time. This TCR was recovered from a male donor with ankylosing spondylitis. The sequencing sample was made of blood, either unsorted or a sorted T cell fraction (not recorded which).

CDR3 protein: CASSERLWGPTDTQYF. The CDR3 DNA is TGTGCCAGCAGTGAACGTCTTTGGGGCCCCACAGATACGCAGTATTTT. V gene TRBV6-1 combines with J gene TRBJ2-3; perhaps TRBD1 as D (5 bases). The CDR3 has 16 amino acids. Trimming stripped 2 bases from V and 2 bases from J, with 14 bases between. Germline V gives CDR1 MNHNS, CDR2 SASEGT.